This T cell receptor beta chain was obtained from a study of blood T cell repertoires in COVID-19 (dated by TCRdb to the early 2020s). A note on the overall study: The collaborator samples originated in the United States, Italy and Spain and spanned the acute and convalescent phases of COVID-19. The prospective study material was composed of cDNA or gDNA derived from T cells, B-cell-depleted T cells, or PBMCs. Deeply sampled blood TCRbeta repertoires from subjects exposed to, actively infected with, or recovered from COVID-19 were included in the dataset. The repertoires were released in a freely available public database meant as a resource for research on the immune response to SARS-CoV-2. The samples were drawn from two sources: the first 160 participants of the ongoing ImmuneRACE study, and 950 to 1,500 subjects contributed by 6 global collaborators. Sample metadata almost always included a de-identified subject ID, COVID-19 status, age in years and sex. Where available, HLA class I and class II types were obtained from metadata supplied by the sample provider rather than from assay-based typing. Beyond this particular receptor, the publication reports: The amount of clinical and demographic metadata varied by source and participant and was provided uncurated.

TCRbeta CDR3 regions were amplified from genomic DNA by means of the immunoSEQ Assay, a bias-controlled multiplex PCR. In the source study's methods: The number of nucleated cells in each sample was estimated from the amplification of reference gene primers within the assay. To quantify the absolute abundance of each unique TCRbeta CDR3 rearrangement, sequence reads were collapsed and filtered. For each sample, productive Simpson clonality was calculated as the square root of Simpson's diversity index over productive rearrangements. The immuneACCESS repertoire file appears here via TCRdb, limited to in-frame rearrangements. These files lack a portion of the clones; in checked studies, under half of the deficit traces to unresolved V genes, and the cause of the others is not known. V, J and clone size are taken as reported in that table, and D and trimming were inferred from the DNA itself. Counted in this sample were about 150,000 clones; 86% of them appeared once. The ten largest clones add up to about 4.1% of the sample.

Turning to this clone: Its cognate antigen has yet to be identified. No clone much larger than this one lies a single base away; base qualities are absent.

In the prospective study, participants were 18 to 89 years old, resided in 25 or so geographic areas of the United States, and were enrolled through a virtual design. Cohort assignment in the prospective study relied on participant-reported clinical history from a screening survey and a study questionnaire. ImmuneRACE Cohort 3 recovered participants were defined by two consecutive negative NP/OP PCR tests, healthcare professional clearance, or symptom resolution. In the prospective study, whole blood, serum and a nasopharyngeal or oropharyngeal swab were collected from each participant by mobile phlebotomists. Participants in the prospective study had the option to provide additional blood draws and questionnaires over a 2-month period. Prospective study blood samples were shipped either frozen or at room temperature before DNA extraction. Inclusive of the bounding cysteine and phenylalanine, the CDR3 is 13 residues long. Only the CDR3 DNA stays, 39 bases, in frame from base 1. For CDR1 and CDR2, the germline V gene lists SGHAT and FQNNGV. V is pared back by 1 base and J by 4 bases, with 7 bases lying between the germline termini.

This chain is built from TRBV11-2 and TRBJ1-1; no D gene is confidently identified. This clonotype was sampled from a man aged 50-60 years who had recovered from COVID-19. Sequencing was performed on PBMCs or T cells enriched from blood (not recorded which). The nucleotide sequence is TGTGCCAGCAGCTTAGCACCGGTCACTGAAGCTTTCTTT. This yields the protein CASSLAPVTEAFF. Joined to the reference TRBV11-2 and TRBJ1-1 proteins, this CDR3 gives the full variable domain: EAGVAQSPRYKIIEKRQSVAFWCNPISGHATLYWYQQILGQGPKLLIQFQNNGVVDDSQLPKDRFSAERLKGVDSTLKIQPAKLEDSAVYLCASSLAPVTEAFFGQGTRLTVV.